This T cell receptor beta chain originates from a study of shared T cell receptors in the human thymus. The germline CDR1 and CDR2 sequences are MGHRA and YSYEKL. The CDR3 sequence is 18 residues long. V was pared by 0 bases and J by 5 bases, with 12 bases of the junction left unmatched. Assay: immunoSEQ multiplex PCR; the TCRdb copy retains only in-frame clones and omits some. The repertoire consists of about 610,000 clones, with roughly 90% occurring once and the leading ten covering 0.0095% to 0.011%. These data were also reused for a study on human thymus T cells.

The origin of this receptor is a boy under two years old with a congenital heart defect. Input material: thymocytes. This chain links TRBV4-1 with TRBJ2-7, with 11 bases matching TRBD1. DNA for the CDR3: TGCGCCAGCAGCCAAGATAGAATTCAGGACAGGGGGCTTCACGAGCAGTACTTC. Protein product: CASSQDRIQDRGLHEQYF.